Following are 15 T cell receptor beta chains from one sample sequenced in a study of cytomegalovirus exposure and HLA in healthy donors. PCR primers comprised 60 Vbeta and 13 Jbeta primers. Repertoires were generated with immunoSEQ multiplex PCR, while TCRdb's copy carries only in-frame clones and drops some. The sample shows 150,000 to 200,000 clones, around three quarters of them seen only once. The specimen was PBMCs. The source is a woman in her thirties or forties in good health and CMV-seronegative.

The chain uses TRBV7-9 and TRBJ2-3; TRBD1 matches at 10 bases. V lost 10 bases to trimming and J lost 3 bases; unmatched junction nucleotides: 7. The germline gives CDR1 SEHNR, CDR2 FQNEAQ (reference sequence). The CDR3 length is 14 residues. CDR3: CATLGQGGTDTQYF. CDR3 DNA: TGTGCCACCCTCGGACAGGGGGGAACAGATACGCAGTATTTT.

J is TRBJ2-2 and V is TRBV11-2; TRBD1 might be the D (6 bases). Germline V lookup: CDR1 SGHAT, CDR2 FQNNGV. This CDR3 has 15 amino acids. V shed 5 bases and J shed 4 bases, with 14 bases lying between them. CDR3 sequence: CASSLTTGSTGELFF. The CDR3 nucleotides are TGTGCCAGCAGCCTAACGACAGGATCCACCGGGGAGCTGTTTTTT. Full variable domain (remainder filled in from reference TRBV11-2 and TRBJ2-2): EAGVAQSPRYKIIEKRQSVAFWCNPISGHATLYWYQQILGQGPKLLIQFQNNGVVDDSQLPKDRFSAERLKGVDSTLKIQPAKLEDSAVYLCASSLTTGSTGELFFGEGSRLTVL.

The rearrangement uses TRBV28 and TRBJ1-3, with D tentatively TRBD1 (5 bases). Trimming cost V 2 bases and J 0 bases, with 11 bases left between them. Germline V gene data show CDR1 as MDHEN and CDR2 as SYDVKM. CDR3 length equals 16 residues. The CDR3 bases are TGTGCCAGCAGTTTACTGGGGCCCTCCTCTGGAAACACCATATATTTT. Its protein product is CASSLLGPSSGNTIYF.

The CDR3 protein is CAISVGGISGNEQFF. The CDR3 DNA reads TGTGCCATCAGTGTCGGAGGGATCTCTGGGAATGAGCAGTTCTTC. The gene calls are TRBV10-3 and TRBJ2-1; tentative D call: TRBD2 (6 bases). The CDR3 has 15 amino acids. The V gene lost 4 bases and the J gene lost 7 bases, with 17 bases spanning the gap. Germline CDR1 reads ENHRY; CDR2 reads SYGVKD.

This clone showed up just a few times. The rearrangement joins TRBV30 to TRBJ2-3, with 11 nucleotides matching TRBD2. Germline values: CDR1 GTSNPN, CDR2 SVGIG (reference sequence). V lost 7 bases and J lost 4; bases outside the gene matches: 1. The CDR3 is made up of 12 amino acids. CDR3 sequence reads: CASTSGADTQYF. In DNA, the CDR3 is TGTGCCTCGACTAGCGGGGCAGATACGCAGTATTTT.

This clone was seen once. DNA for the CDR3: TGTGCCAGCAGCTTAGCGCTGGGTAGCCTCTCAAGCTCCTACAATGAGCAGTTCTTC. Protein sequence: CASSLALGSLSSSYNEQFF. The V gene is TRBV7-2, the J gene TRBJ2-1, with unresolved D. This CDR3 is 19 amino acids long. Per the germline V gene, CDR1 is SGHTA and CDR2 is FQGNSA. The V and J ends lost 0 bases and 0 bases respectively, with 18 bases between them.

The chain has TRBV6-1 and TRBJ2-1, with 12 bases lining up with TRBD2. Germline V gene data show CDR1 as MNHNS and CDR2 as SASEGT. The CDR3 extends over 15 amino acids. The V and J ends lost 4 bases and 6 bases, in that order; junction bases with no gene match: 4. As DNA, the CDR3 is TGTGCCAGCAGTGGGGGACTAGCGGGCGGCAATGAGCAGTTCTTC. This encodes CASSGGLAGGNEQFF.

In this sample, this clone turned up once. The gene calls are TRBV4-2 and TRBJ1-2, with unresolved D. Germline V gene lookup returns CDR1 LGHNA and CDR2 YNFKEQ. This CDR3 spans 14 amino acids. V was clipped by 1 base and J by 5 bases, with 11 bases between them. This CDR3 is CASSQGGRGYGYTF. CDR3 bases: TGTGCCAGCAGCCAAGGTGGCAGAGGGTATGGCTACACCTTC.

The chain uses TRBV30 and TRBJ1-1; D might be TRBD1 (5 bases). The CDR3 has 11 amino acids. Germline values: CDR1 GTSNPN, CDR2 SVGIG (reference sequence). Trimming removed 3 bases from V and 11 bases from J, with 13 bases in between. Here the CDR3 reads CAWRNAGRAFF. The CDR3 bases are TGTGCCTGGAGAAATGCAGGGAGGGCTTTCTTT. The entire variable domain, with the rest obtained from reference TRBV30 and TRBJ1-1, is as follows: SQTIHQWPATLVQPVGSPLSLECTVEGTSNPNLYWYRQAAGRGLQLLFYSVGIGQISSEVPQNLSASRPQDRQFILSSKKLLLSDSGFYLCAWRNAGRAFFGQGTRLTVV.

CDR3 region: CASSQAWRGDYEQYF. The CDR3 nucleotides are TGTGCCAGCAGTCAGGCTTGGCGGGGTGACTACGAGCAGTACTTC. The chain joins TRBV6-5 to TRBJ2-7; perhaps TRBD2 as D (6 bases). From germline, CDR1 is MNHEY and CDR2 SVGAGI. Between the trimmed V and J ends, which lost 5 bases and 3 bases, there was a span of 17 bases. This CDR3 spans 15 amino acids.

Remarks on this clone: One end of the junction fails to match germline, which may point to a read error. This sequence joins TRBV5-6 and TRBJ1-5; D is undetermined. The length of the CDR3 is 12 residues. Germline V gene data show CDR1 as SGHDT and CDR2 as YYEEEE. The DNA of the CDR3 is TGTGCCAGCAGTTTGGCAGATCAGCCCCAGCATTTT. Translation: CASSLADQPQHF.

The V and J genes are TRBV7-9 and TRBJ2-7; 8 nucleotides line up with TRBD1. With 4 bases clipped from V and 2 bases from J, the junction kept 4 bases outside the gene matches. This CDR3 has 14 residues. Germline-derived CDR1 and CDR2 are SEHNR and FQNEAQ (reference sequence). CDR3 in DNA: TGTGCCAGCAGCTCAGGACAGGGTACCTACGAGCAGTACTTC. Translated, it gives CASSSGQGTYEQYF.

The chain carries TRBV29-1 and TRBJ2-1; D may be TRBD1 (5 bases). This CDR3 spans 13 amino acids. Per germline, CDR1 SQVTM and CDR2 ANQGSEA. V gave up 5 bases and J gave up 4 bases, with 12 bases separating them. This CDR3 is CSVRRTNYNEQFF. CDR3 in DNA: TGCAGCGTTAGAAGGACAAATTACAATGAGCAGTTCTTC.

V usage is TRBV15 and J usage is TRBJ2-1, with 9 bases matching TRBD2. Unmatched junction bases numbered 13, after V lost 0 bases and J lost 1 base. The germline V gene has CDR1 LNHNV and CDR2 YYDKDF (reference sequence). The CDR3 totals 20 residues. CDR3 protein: CATSRDMATGGRASYNEQFF. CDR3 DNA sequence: TGTGCCACCAGCAGAGATATGGCTACTGGCGGGAGGGCGTCCTACAATGAGCAGTTCTTC.

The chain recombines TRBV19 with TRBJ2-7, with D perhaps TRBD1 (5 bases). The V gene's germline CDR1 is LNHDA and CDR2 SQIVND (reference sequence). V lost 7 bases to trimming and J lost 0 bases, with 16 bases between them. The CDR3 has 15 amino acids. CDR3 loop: CASTPTASSSYEQYF. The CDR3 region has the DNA TGTGCCAGTACCCCGACAGCTAGTAGCTCCTACGAGCAGTACTTC. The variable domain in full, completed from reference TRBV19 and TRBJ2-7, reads DGGITQSPKYLFRKEGQNVTLSCEQNLNHDAMYWYRQDPGQGLRLIYYSQIVNDFQKGDIAEGYSVSREKKESFPLTVTSAQKNPTAFYLCASTPTASSSYEQYFGPGTRLTVT.